Each of the 7 T cell receptor beta chains below was sequenced from the same sample in a study of cytomegalovirus exposure and HLA in healthy donors. Both 60 Vbeta primers and 13 Jbeta primers went into the PCR. Repertoires were generated with immunoSEQ multiplex PCR, while TCRdb's copy carries only in-frame clones and drops some. The profile shows 150,000 to 200,000 clones, 75% to 85% of them singletons. The specimen was PBMCs. These receptors all stem from a boy between 10 and 17 years old in good health and CMV-seronegative.

A word on this clone: An end of the junction differs from the germline gene, which may be a read error. The chain recombines TRBV7-7 with TRBJ2-5; 7 bases map to TRBD2. The CDR3 has 14 residues. Germline V gene data show CDR1 as SSHAT and CDR2 as FNYEAQ (reference sequence). The CDR3 loop reads CASSLDRGERSQYF. The CDR3 DNA reads TGTGCTAGCAGCTTAGACCGGGGGGAACGGTCCCAGTACTTC.

The chain couples TRBV20-1 to TRBJ1-1, with D perhaps matching TRBD1 (5 bases). Trimming took 5 bases from V and 6 from J, leaving 10 bases between them. This CDR3 comprises 11 residues. CDR1 DFQATT and CDR2 SNEGSKA come from the germline V gene (reference sequence). As DNA, the CDR3 is TGCAGTGCTCGACAGTCCGCTGAAGCTTTCTTT. It translates to CSARQSAEAFF.

The CDR3 nucleotides read TGTGCCAGCGGACTAACCGATGAGCAGTTCTTC. Its translation is CASGLTDEQFF. The J gene is TRBJ2-1, the V gene TRBV6-5; weak D call: TRBD2 (6 bases). The CDR3 spans 11 residues. The ends were cut back, 8 bases at V and 8 bases at J, with 10 bases in the middle. Germline V lookup: CDR1 MNHEY, CDR2 SVGAGI.

This rearrangement joins TRBV10-3 to TRBJ2-3; D is ambiguous. There are 14 residues in the CDR3. Trimming took 8 bases from V and 5 from J, leaving 17 bases between them. The V gene's germline CDR1 is ENHRY and CDR2 SYGVKD. The CDR3 nucleotides read TGTGCCATCGCCGCGAAGAGTCTTTTAGATACGCAGTATTTT. Its protein is CAIAAKSLLDTQYF.

The chain recombines TRBV19 with TRBJ2-3; 9 positions match TRBD1. CDR3 length equals 15 residues. CDR1 and CDR2 from the germline V gene are LNHDA and SQIVND (reference sequence). The V segment lost 6 bases and the J segment 6 bases; nucleotides outside the gene matches: 10. This CDR3 is CASSPKSTGGDTQYF. The CDR3 region has the DNA TGTGCCAGTAGCCCAAAGTCGACAGGGGGGGATACGCAGTATTTT.

This clone is a singleton in its sample. V and J are TRBV5-6 and TRBJ1-4, with 7 bases aligning to TRBD1. Trimming cost V 4 bases and J 4 bases; bases outside gene matches: 4. From germline, CDR1 is SGHDT and CDR2 YYEEEE. The CDR3 runs to 14 residues. CDR3 nucleotides: TGTGCCAGCAGCAGGGGGCAGTTTAATGAAAAACTGTTTTTT. Translation gives CASSRGQFNEKLFF.

This clone was observed a single time. The chain recombines TRBV10-1 with TRBJ2-2, with TRBD1 matching over 7 bases. Germline loops: CDR1 WNHNN, CDR2 SYGVQD (reference sequence). V was pared by 1 base and J by 1 base, with 3 bases of the junction left unmatched. This CDR3 has 16 residues. The CDR3: CASSEYRTGNTGELFF. In DNA form, the CDR3 reads TGCGCCAGCAGTGAGTACCGGACAGGGAACACCGGGGAGCTGTTTTTT.